This TCR beta chain was recorded in a study of T-cell reconstitution after alpha-beta-depleted transplantation in children. General study findings and limits: It was surviving recipient T cells and thymic progenitors that gave some patients high TCRbeta diversity at day 60. By about two months after transplant, alpha-beta T cells reportedly arose from several hundred graft clones that had expanded. A year had passed since transplant, and T-cell counts and diversity by then came mostly from newly produced T cells.

V gave up 0 bases and J gave up 4 bases, with 18 bases separating them. In germline, CDR1 is DFQATT, CDR2 SNEGSKA (reference sequence). The CDR3 runs 16 residues. Library preparation (for TCRbeta) was performed with unique molecular identifiers. TCRdb reprocessed the PCR reads with MiXCR, giving one entry per CDR3 protein. The sample carries hundreds of thousands of distinct CDR3 sequences, roughly 13% recorded once. This clonotype was recorded a few times. Its antigen is currently unknown. The receptor's source is a male patient aged 10 to 17 who had a stem cell transplant for acute myeloid leukemia, so the T cells may come from the graft donor. Material: PBMCs, mostly from graft donor cells, obtained 360 days after TCRalphabeta/CD19-depleted stem cell transplant. The chain recombines TRBV20-1 with TRBJ1-2; D possibly corresponds to TRBD1 (6 bases). The CDR3 DNA follows: TGCAGTGCTAGAGAGGAGGGCAGGGGAAGGCCCTATGGCTACACCTTC. It translates to CSAREEGRGRPYGYTF.